This TCR beta chain is drawn from a study of T-cell reconstitution after alpha-beta-depleted transplantation in children. Preparation of the TCRbeta library used unique molecular identifiers. From the PCR reads, TCRdb called clonotypes with MiXCR, one entry per CDR3 protein. Found here are about 420,000 distinct CDR3 sequences, roughly 16% of them singletons; the top ten hold 25% to 30%. The study, taken as a whole, reports: T-cell counts and diversity at one year following transplant were attributed mainly to newly produced T cells. Alpha-beta T cells present about two months after transplant were reported to originate from several hundred expanded graft clones. Elevated TCRbeta diversity at day 60 was traced, in some patients, to surviving recipient T cells and thymic progenitors.

The CDR3 length is 14 residues. The germline V gene has CDR1 MDHEN and CDR2 SYDVKM. Trimming cost V 7 bases and J 5 bases, with 17 bases left between them. This clonotype has just a few counts. Its antigen is undetermined. The rearrangement uses TRBV28 and TRBJ1-2, with D tentatively TRBD1 (5 bases). The sample was PBMCs, mostly from graft donor cells, taken 360 days after TCRalphabeta/CD19-depleted stem cell transplant. This TCR was recovered from a boy in the first two years of life who had a stem cell transplant for Wiskott-Aldrich syndrome, so the T cells may come from the graft donor. The CDR3 loop reads CASNSSPGLYGYTF. The CDR3, as DNA: TGTGCCAGCAACTCCTCGCCGGGACTTTATGGCTACACCTTC.